These T cell receptor beta chains were read from a single sample in a study of radiation and T cells in renal cell carcinoma. Using immunoSEQ multiplex PCR, the repertoire was profiled, and TCRdb retains in-frame clones only, with some absent. The sample has about 77,000 clones; roughly 85% are singletons. This material consisted of blood, taken from a patient whose treatment included radiotherapy and nephrectomy. These receptors all stem from a woman aged 55 to 70 with renal cell carcinoma. Each CDR3 is given with its conserved first and last residue. Each record gives: clone size, V gene, J gene, D gene, CDR3 DNA, CDR3 protein. A D gene is named only where the DNA matches it firmly. Clone sizes are given selectively: once, few, many, or a class where the clone is expanded.

many	TRBV4-1	TRBJ1-5	.	TGCGCCAGCAGCCCCCACGAAAATCAGCCCCAGCATTTT	CASSPHENQPQHF
.	TRBV4-1	TRBJ2-1	.	TGCGCCAGCAGCCAAGATCGGCTAGCTGGCGGTGAGCAGTTCTTC	CASSQDRLAGGEQFF
.	TRBV4-3	TRBJ2-7	TRBD2	TGCGCCAGCAGCCAAGATCAAGGGGACTACCCCTACGAGCAGTACTTC	CASSQDQGDYPYEQYF
.	TRBV1	TRBJ1-2	.	TGCACCATCTTCTCGGGGGATGGCTACACCTTC	CTIFSGDGYTF
.	TRBV19	TRBJ1-6	TRBD1	TGTGCCACTAGCCGGGACAGACATAATTCACCCCTCCACTTT	CATSRDRHNSPLHF
few	TRBV7-2	TRBJ2-1	.	TGTGCCAGCAGCTTAGGTGGGACGGCTTACAATGAGCAGTTCTTC	CASSLGGTAYNEQFF
.	TRBV5-6	TRBJ1-2	.	TGTGCCAGCAGTTCACGGGACAAAGACTACACCTTC	CASSSRDKDYTF
once	TRBV5-5	TRBJ2-3	.	TGTGCCAGCAGCTTGGAGGGAGATGGCACAGATACGCAGTATTTT	CASSLEGDGTDTQYF
.	TRBV9	TRBJ2-5	.	TGTGCCAGCAGTCGCCGTGGAGGAGAAGAGACCCAGTACTTC	CASSRRGGEETQYF
.	TRBV7-2	TRBJ2-1	TRBD1	TGTGCCAGCAGCTGGGGCACAGGGGAATATAATGAGCAGTTCTTC	CASSWGTGEYNEQFF
.	TRBV7-9	TRBJ1-2	.	TGTGCCAGCAGCAAAGCCGGGTCTACTAACTATGGCTACACCTTC	CASSKAGSTNYGYTF
.	TRBV6-5	TRBJ2-7	.	TGTGCCAGCAGTTACGAAGGGGCCGCCTACGAGCAGTACTTC	CASSYEGAAYEQYF
.	TRBV6-5	TRBJ2-1	.	TGTGCCAGCAGTTCTAGCGCTAATGAGCAGTTCTTC	CASSSSANEQFF
.	TRBV28	TRBJ1-1	.	TGTGCCAGCACTCAAAACACTGAAGCTTTCTTT	CASTQNTEAFF
.	TRBV19	TRBJ2-7	TRBD2	TGTGCCAGTAGCTCCGGGACTAGCGGGAGCATCCCCTACGAGCAGTACTTC	CASSSGTSGSIPYEQYF
few	TRBV5-6	TRBJ1-6	.	TGTGCCAGCAGCGGGGACCGACATTCACCCCTCCACTTT	CASSGDRHSPLHF
.	TRBV2	TRBJ2-1	TRBD2	TGTGCCAGCAGTGAACAAAGCGGGACTTACAATGAGCAGTTCTTC	CASSEQSGTYNEQFF
once	TRBV4-1	TRBJ2-7	.	TGCGCCAGCAGCCAAGAGACCTCCAGTATTTACGAGCAGTACTTC	CASSQETSSIYEQYF
once	TRBV11-3	TRBJ1-1	.	TGTGCCAGCAGCTTAGGTAACACGGACGGGACTGAAGCTTTCTTT	CASSLGNTDGTEAFF
once	TRBV2	TRBJ2-7	TRBD1	TGTGCCAGCAGTATGGACAGGGGAATTGACGAGCAGTACTTC	CASSMDRGIDEQYF
.	TRBV5-1	TRBJ2-7	.	TGCGCCAGCAGCTTAACCGGGACTCTGACCTACGAGCAGTACTTC	CASSLTGTLTYEQYF
few	TRBV6-5	TRBJ1-5	TRBD1	TGTGCCAGCGGGGACAGGGTTAGGCAGCCCCAGCATTTT	CASGDRVRQPQHF
once	TRBV11-2	TRBJ2-5	.	TGTGCCAGCAGCTTCCGGGAGGAGACCCAGTACTTC	CASSFREETQYF
.	TRBV28	TRBJ2-2	TRBD1	TGTGCCAGCAGTTGGACAGGGAGCACCGGGGAGCTGTTTTTT	CASSWTGSTGELFF
.	TRBV19	TRBJ1-4	.	TGTGCCAGCGCAGACAGAGCCGCAACTAATGAAAAACTGTTTTTT	CASADRAATNEKLFF